This T cell receptor (beta chain) was captured in a study of cytomegalovirus exposure and HLA in healthy donors (dated by TCRdb to about 2017). Notes on the research overall: A later analysis indicated that the 130 or so validation repertoires were generated on the platform also employed for the approximately 700 repertoires of the first cohort. To predict cytomegalovirus infection status, the study combined high-throughput TCR immunosequencing, statistical association of individual TCRs with disease status, and machine learning. The study was designed to test whether signatures of past pathogen exposure could be identified by cataloging public T cell receptors. Along with the approximately 700-subject first cohort, a separate validation cohort of around 110 different subjects was used.

Separate from the approximately 670-subject first cohort, the validation cohort of 90 to 150 subjects was the group to which the donors belonged. CDR1 MNHNY and CDR2 SVGAGI were looked up in the germline V gene (reference sequence). Unmatched junction bases come to 5, with V trimmed by 0 bases and J by 4 bases. The CDR3 holds 16 amino acids from the cysteine to the phenylalanine. Only the CDR3 DNA stays, 48 bases, in frame from base 1. Of note for this clone: Its target antigen remains unknown. Base qualities are missing; no much larger clone stands one base away.

Overall study outcomes, separate from this receptor: The study gave a list of 150 to 200 TCR beta chains associated with cytomegalovirus. A later analysis found that TCRs clustered in the first cohort also tended to co-occur in the 120 validation repertoires, with about 94% of cluster scores above 0. All 120 or so repertoires were used to score co-occurrence in the validation cohort in a later analysis, because that analysis had no HLA typing for the cohort. The authors suggested that the approach could potentially be generalized to other disease states and immunological phenotypes. The classifier was reported to diagnose cytomegalovirus status with high specificity and sensitivity in both the original and validation cohorts. Across donors, most TCR sequences were observed very rarely, whereas some public TCRs were present in many individuals. Three of the identified cytomegalovirus-associated TCR beta chains were confirmed in vitro to be specific for cytomegalovirus antigens.

Library preparation employed the immunoSEQ multiplex PCR assay. On the authors' methods: A statistical classification framework was developed to diagnose cytomegalovirus status using the catalog of TCR beta chain sequences. TCRdb took over this immuneACCESS table, retaining in-frame rearrangements with V and J assigned. Such tables are incomplete; in checked studies, under half of the missing clones stem from an unresolved V gene, and the remainder is unexplained. For V, J and clone size, that table is used; D and trimming come from the DNA. The sample has some 170,000 clones on record, 85% to 90% of them singletons. Of the sample, roughly 1.5% is held by the ten largest clones.

The chain links TRBV6-6 with TRBJ1-4; 7 junctional bases match TRBD1. The clonotype originates from a woman in her twenties or thirties in good health and CMV-seronegative. Sequencing input: PBMCs. Here is the DNA: TGTGCCAGCAGTTACTCGTTATCAGGGGGTAATGAAAAACTGTTTTTT. It encodes CASSYSLSGGNEKLFF.